This TCR beta chain is drawn from a study of shared clonotypes between healthy human individuals. Study-wide results and caveats: An expected dependence of interdonor clonotype sharing on sequencing depth was noted.

A remark on this clone: The antigen is unknown. The sample contains more than one DNA sequence encoding this CDR3.

Sequencing was performed with immunoSEQ multiplex PCR; in TCRdb, only in-frame clones are kept and a portion is missing. Of roughly 2 million clones listed, about 95% were seen once; the top ten hold 0.9% to 1.4%. Terminally differentiated effector memory CD45RA+ cells were excluded by CCR7 positive selection of CD45RO-negative cells. Germline V gene lookup returns CDR1 MNHEY and CDR2 SVGAGI. With 0 bases removed from V and 4 bases from J, the gap between germline ends came to 9 bases. There are 14 residues in the CDR3. The sequenced material came from naive CD8+ T cells sorted from blood. J is TRBJ1-1 and V is TRBV6-5, with D hard to call. The TCR comes from a man aged 18 to 29 in good health. This CDR3 reads CASSYSGRGTEAFF. CDR3 bases: TGTGCCAGCAGTTACTCGGGGAGAGGCACTGAAGCTTTCTTT.